Listed below are T cell receptor beta chains from one sample, sequenced in a study of T cells in localized non-small cell lung cancer. Measured with immunoSEQ multiplex PCR; TCRdb has only the in-frame clones, and not every one. Among 2,100 or so clones listed, around 26% were seen once. The sequences come from normal lung tissue next to the tumor, collected before any cancer treatment. Every receptor here comes from a woman aged 35-70 years with stage I lung adenocarcinoma. Each CDR3 is given with its conserved first and last residue. A D gene is named only where the DNA matches it firmly. Clone size is shown for a subset of rows, as once, few, many or a class of expanded clone.

>medium-sized|TRBV9|TRBD1|TRBJ1-1
CASTLDRAVNTEAFF
TGTGCCAGCACCCTGGACAGGGCAGTGAACACTGAAGCTTTCTTT
>large|TRBV19|.|TRBJ1-1
CASSIERGKANTEAFF
TGTGCCAGTAGTATAGAGAGGGGCAAGGCGAACACTGAAGCTTTCTTT
>.|TRBV6-8|.|TRBJ1-1
CAITRTDYNTEAFF
TGTGCCATCACTCGGACAGACTACAACACTGAAGCTTTCTTT
>.|TRBV6-7|.|TRBJ1-1
CASTVQGAAFF
TGTGCCAGCACAGTGCAGGGTGCAGCTTTCTTT
>few|TRBV5-1|.|TRBJ2-1
CASSWGAGGNEQFF
TGCGCCAGCAGCTGGGGGGCCGGGGGTAATGAGCAGTTCTTC
>.|TRBV6-8|.|TRBJ1-5
CASSKGTQPQHF
TGTGCCAGCAGTAAGGGTACGCAGCCCCAGCATTTT
>few|TRBV9|TRBD1|TRBJ1-1
CASRRTGGGMNTEAFF
TGTGCCAGCAGGAGGACAGGGGGAGGCATGAACACTGAAGCTTTCTTT
>few|TRBV4-1|TRBD1|TRBJ1-2
CASSQTGVVGTYGYTF
TGCGCCAGCAGCCAAACAGGGGTGGTGGGTACCTATGGCTACACCTTC
>.|TRBV19|.|TRBJ2-1
CASSISGPSEQFF
TGTGCCAGTAGTATCTCGGGGCCCTCAGAGCAGTTCTTC
>few|TRBV5-1|.|TRBJ2-5
CASRPDSSQETQYF
TGCGCCAGCAGACCGGACAGCAGCCAAGAGACCCAGTACTTC
>.|TRBV18|TRBD1|TRBJ2-7
CASSSGQGRTYEQYF
TGTGCCAGCTCATCGGGACAGGGCCGGACCTACGAGCAGTACTTC
>medium-sized|TRBV11-3|TRBD1|TRBJ1-2
CASSPRTGVNFGYTF
TGTGCCAGCAGCCCCAGGACAGGGGTAAACTTTGGCTACACCTTC
>.|TRBV6-8|TRBD1|TRBJ1-1
CAISLDRGTEAFF
TGTGCCATCAGCTTGGACAGGGGAACTGAAGCTTTCTTT
>.|TRBV18|TRBD1|TRBJ2-7
CASSIGQGGEQYF
TGTGCCAGCTCAATAGGACAGGGGGGCGAGCAGTACTTC
>.|TRBV18|.|TRBJ1-3
CASSQISGNTIYF
TGTGCCAGCTCACAGATCTCTGGAAACACCATATATTTT
>large|TRBV18|.|TRBJ2-7
CASSSGVGSYEQYF
TGTGCCAGCTCATCGGGGGTAGGGTCCTACGAGCAGTACTTC
>few|TRBV6-8|TRBD2|TRBJ2-2
CASSIWALAENTGELFF
TGTGCCAGCAGTATTTGGGCGCTAGCGGAGAACACCGGGGAGCTGTTTTTT
>.|TRBV15|.|TRBJ1-2
CATSREPEDYGYTF
TGTGCCACCAGCAGAGAGCCTGAGGACTATGGCTACACCTTC
>.|TRBV11-3|.|TRBJ1-2
CASSTDWDSPEGYTF
TGTGCCAGCAGCACTGACTGGGACTCCCCTGAAGGCTACACCTTC
>.|TRBV11-3|.|TRBJ2-3
CASSLPAVTDTQYF
TGTGCCAGCAGCTTGCCGGCGGTCACAGATACGCAGTATTTT
>.|TRBV19|TRBD2|TRBJ2-3
CATAYRGEADTQYF
TGTGCCACCGCCTACCGGGGGGAGGCAGATACGCAGTATTTT
>medium-sized|TRBV9|TRBD2|TRBJ2-3
CASSELAGGYDTQYF
TGTGCCAGCAGCGAACTAGCGGGGGGGTATGATACGCAGTATTTT
>.|TRBV29-1|.|TRBJ1-2
CSVEGAGPANYGYTF
TGCAGCGTTGAGGGGGCAGGCCCCGCTAACTATGGCTACACCTTC
>.|TRBV18|TRBD1|TRBJ1-2
CASSPLEKGAGGYTF
TGTGCCAGCTCACCACTTGAGAAGGGGGCAGGTGGCTACACCTTC
>.|TRBV15|.|TRBJ2-5
CATSPGGGRETQYF
TGTGCCACCAGCCCGGGTGGGGGCCGAGAGACCCAGTACTTC
>.|TRBV1|.|TRBJ1-3
CASSQVGGNTIYF
TGCGCCAGCAGCCAAGTCGGTGGAAACACCATATATTTT
>.|TRBV5-1|.|TRBJ1-4
CASSLGSTTNEKLFF
TGCGCCAGCAGCTTGGGATCCACCACTAATGAAAAACTGTTTTTT
>.|TRBV6-1|.|TRBJ1-2
CASSEGDYGYTF
TGTGCCAGCAGTGAAGGGGACTATGGCTACACCTTC
>.|TRBV28|TRBD1|TRBJ1-4
CASSTLARQGTWVLNEKLFF
TGTGCCAGCAGTACCCTCGCCCGACAGGGAACTTGGGTGCTTAATGAAAAACTGTTTTTT
>once|TRBV14|TRBD1|TRBJ1-2
CASSLSGQLQGYTF
TGTGCCAGCAGCCTCTCGGGACAGCTCCAGGGCTACACCTTC
>few|TRBV6-8|TRBD1|TRBJ1-1
CATVDRDSFDTEAFF
TGTGCCACCGTAGACAGGGACTCGTTTGACACTGAAGCTTTCTTT
>few|TRBV11-3|.|TRBJ2-5
CASSLNTNQETQYF
TGTGCCAGCAGCTTGAACACTAACCAAGAGACCCAGTACTTC
>few|TRBV11-3|.|TRBJ2-1
CASSLESSYNEQFF
TGTGCCAGCAGCTTAGAGAGCTCCTACAATGAGCAGTTCTTC
>few|TRBV4-1|.|TRBJ1-5
CASSQHETVNQPQHF
TGCGCCAGCAGCCAACACGAGACGGTGAATCAGCCCCAGCATTTT
>.|TRBV18|TRBD2|TRBJ2-2
CASSPGTSGGAWTGELFF
TGTGCCAGCTCACCAGGAACTAGCGGGGGGGCCTGGACCGGGGAGCTGTTTTTT
>.|TRBV6-8|TRBD1|TRBJ2-3
CATSRQGSADTQYF
TGTGCCACTTCTAGACAGGGTTCCGCAGATACGCAGTATTTT
>few|TRBV9|.|TRBJ2-2
CASSEVWQNTGELFF
TGTGCCAGCAGTGAGGTATGGCAGAACACCGGGGAGCTGTTTTTT
>medium-sized|TRBV10-3|TRBD1|TRBJ2-7
CAISESWNRGSPYEQYF
TGTGCCATCAGTGAGTCGTGGAACAGGGGGTCCCCCTACGAGCAGTACTTC
>few|TRBV28|.|TRBJ1-6
CACSDGVGSPLHF
TGTGCCTGCTCGGACGGGGTCGGTTCACCCCTCCACTTT
>.|TRBV29-1|TRBD1|TRBJ2-3
CSVLGSTGDTDTQYF
TGCAGCGTCCTCGGCTCGACAGGGGACACAGATACGCAGTATTTT
>medium-sized|TRBV11-3|.|TRBJ1-2
CASSSTTTGEDGYTF
TGTGCCAGCAGCTCCACCACCACAGGAGAGGACGGCTACACCTTC
>medium-sized|TRBV6-8|TRBD1|TRBJ1-5
CASRLTGAGISNQPQHF
TGTGCCAGCAGGCTCACAGGGGCCGGGATTAGCAATCAGCCCCAGCATTTT